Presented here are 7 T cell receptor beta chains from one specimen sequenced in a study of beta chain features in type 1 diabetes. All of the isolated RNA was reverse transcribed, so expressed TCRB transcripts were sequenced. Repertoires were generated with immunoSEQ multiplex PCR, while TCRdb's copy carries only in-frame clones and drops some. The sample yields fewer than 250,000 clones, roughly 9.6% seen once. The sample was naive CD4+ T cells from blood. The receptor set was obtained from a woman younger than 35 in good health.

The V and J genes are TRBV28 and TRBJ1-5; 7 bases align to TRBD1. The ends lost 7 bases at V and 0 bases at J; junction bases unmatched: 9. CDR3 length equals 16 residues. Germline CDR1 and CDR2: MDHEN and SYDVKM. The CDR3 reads CASTETGTFSNQPQHF. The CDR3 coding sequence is TGTGCCAGCACCGAGACAGGGACTTTTAGCAATCAGCCCCAGCATTTT. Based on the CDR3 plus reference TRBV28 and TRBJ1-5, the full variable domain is DVKVTQSSRYLVKRTGEKVFLECVQDMDHENMFWYRQDPGLGLRLIYFSYDVKMKEKGDIPEGYSVSREKKERFSLILESASTNQTSMYLCASTETGTFSNQPQHFGDGTRLSIL.

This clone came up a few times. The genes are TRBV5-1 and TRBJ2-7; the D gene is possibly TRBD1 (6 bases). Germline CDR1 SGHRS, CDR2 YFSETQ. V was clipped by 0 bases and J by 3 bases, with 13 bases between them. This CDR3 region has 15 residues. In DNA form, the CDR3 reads TGCGCCAGCAGCTTGGACACAGGGACCCTCTACGAGCAGTACTTC. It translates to CASSLDTGTLYEQYF.

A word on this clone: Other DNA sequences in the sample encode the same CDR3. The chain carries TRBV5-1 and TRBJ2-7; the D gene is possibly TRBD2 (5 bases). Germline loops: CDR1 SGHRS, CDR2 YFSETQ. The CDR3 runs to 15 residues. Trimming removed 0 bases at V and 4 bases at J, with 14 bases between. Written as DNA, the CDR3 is TGCGCCAGCAGCTTGGATCCGGGGTCGTCGTACGAGCAGTACTTC. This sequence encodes CASSLDPGSSYEQYF.

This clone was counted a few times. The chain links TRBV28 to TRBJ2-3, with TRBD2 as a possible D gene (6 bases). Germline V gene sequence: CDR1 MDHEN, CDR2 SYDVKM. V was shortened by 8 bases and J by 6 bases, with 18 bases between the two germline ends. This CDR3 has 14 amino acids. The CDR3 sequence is CASGAAGPGDTQYF. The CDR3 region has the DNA TGTGCCAGCGGAGCGGCGGGGCCGGGGGATACGCAGTATTTT.

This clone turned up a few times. CDR3 DNA: TGTGCCAGTAGTGCGGGACCGGCCTCCTACAATGAGCAGTTCTTC. Translation: CASSAGPASYNEQFF. V gene TRBV19 combines with J gene TRBJ2-1; D is perhaps TRBD2 (6 bases). The V gene's germline CDR1 is LNHDA and CDR2 SQIVND (reference sequence). CDR3 size: 15 residues. Trimming took 5 bases from V and 0 from J, leaving 11 bases between them.

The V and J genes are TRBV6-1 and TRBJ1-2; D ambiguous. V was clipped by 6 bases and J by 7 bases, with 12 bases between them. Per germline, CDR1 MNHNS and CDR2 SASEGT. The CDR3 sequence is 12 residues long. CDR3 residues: CASRGRVGGYTF. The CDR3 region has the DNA TGTGCCAGCAGGGGGAGGGTCGGTGGCTACACCTTC.

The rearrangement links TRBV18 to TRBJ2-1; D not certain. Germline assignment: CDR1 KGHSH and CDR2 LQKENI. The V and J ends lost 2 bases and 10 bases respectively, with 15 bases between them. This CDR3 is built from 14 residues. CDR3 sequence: CASSPITRNVEQFF. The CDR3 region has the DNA TGTGCCAGCTCACCAATAACCAGGAACGTCGAGCAGTTCTTC.